This T cell receptor beta chain was observed in a study of neurological immune-mediated disorders. The time point here: technical triplicate 3. With 1 base clipped from V and 4 bases from J, the junction kept 4 bases outside the gene matches. The CDR3 loop spans 14 amino acids. Germline values: CDR1 SEHNR, CDR2 FQNEAQ (reference sequence). By frequency in the sample, this clonotype is medium-sized. The cDNA came from 5'RACE, which used 10-nucleotide random UMIs. TCRdb re-derived calls from the 5' RACE reads in MiXCR, one entry per CDR3 protein. The sample includes just under 45,000 distinct CDR3 sequences, about 22% of them seen just once.

Source material: PBMCs. The chain couples TRBV7-9 to TRBJ2-7, with TRBD2 identical over 7 bases. The receptor was isolated from a man between 60 and 75 years old with HTLV-1-associated myelopathy (HAM/TSP). CDR3 sequence: CASSLGGSGYEQYF. In DNA, the CDR3 is TGTGCCAGCAGCTTAGGCGGGAGTGGGTACGAGCAGTACTTC. The variable domain in full, with the rest retrieved from reference TRBV7-9 and TRBJ2-7, is DTGVSQNPRHKITKRGQNVTFRCDPISEHNRLYWYRQTLGQGPEFLTYFQNEAQLEKSRLLSDRFSAERPKGSFSTLEIQRTEQGDSAMYLCASSLGGSGYEQYFGPGTRLTVT.